This passage covers 15 T cell receptor beta chains from one sample sequenced in a study of blood T cell repertoires in COVID-19. Assay used: immunoSEQ multiplex PCR; TCRdb lists only in-frame clones, some missing. The sample consists of 130,000 or so clones, 84% of them appearing once. The sample comprised PBMCs or T cells enriched from blood (not recorded which). The receptors were sampled from a woman in her 30s who had recovered from COVID-19.

The gene calls are TRBV14 and TRBJ2-7; D not resolved. CDR3 length: 13 residues. The V gene's germline CDR1 is SGHDN and CDR2 FVKESK. V lost 3 bases to trimming and J lost 10 bases, with 16 bases between them. The chain's CDR3 is CASSQVPSLEQYF. The DNA for the CDR3 is TGTGCCAGCAGCCAGGTCCCTAGTTTGGAACAGTACTTC.

The chain carries TRBV7-3 and TRBJ2-1; 7 bases fit TRBD2. Per germline, CDR1 SGHTA and CDR2 FQGTGA. V trimming: 4 bases; J trimming: 4 bases; junction bases outside the gene matches: 10. The CDR3 spans 16 residues. Here the CDR3 DNA reads TGTGCCAGCAGCTCCAGGAAAGCGGGGTTTTACAATGAGCAGTTCTTC. It is translated as CASSSRKAGFYNEQFF.

The V gene is TRBV24-1, the J gene TRBJ1-5; TRBD1 agrees at 9 bases. Germline CDR1 KGHDR, CDR2 SFDVKD. The ends lost 4 bases at V and 3 bases at J; junction bases unmatched: 6. This CDR3 contains 16 residues. Here the CDR3 reads CATSDTDRGFNQPQHF. In DNA form, the CDR3 reads TGTGCCACCAGTGACACGGACAGGGGTTTCAATCAGCCCCAGCATTTT.

The V call is TRBV28, the J call TRBJ2-7, with TRBD1 identical over 8 bases. This CDR3 is built from 15 residues. CDR1 and CDR2 from the germline V gene are MDHEN and SYDVKM. The V segment lost 5 bases and the J segment 3 bases; nucleotides outside the gene matches: 9. The CDR3 DNA is TGTGCCAGCAGTCCGCGGAGGACAGGGATCTACGAGCAGTACTTC. Protein product: CASSPRRTGIYEQYF.

This clone was found once. This sequence joins TRBV21-1 and TRBJ2-7; the D call TRBD2 from the table was never checked on the DNA. TRBV21-1 is tagged as a pseudogene. The CDR3 is 21 amino acids. CDR3 sequence reads: CASSKVGSDRVEIAGGDEQYF. The CDR3, as DNA: TGTGCCAGCAGCAAAGTGGGATCAGACAGGGTCGAGATAGCGGGAGGGGACGAGCAGTACTTC.

The J gene is TRBJ1-6, the V gene TRBV11-2, with 7 nucleotides matching TRBD1. The V and J ends lost 5 bases and 6 bases, in that order; junction bases with no gene match: 7. This CDR3 contains 15 residues. CDR1 is SGHAT, CDR2 FQNNGV, per germline. The CDR3 reads CASSRTGRGNSPLHF. The CDR3 nucleotides read TGTGCCAGCAGCCGGACAGGTCGGGGTAATTCACCCCTCCACTTT.

V and J are TRBV6-2 or TRBV6-3 and TRBJ1-5, with 8 nucleotides matching TRBD1. This CDR3 contains 15 residues. With V trimmed by 2 bases and J by 7 bases, 7 bases remained unmatched. Germline V gene lookup returns CDR1 MNHEY and CDR2 SVGEGT. CDR3 sequence (DNA): TGTGCCAGCAGTTACCGGACAGGGAACGGACAGCCCCAGCATTTT. This gives the protein CASSYRTGNGQPQHF.

The gene calls are TRBV12-5 and TRBJ2-3; TRBD2 aligns across 9 bases. The CDR3 loop spans 12 amino acids. The germline CDR1 and CDR2 sequences are LGHNT and FRNRAP. V lost 1 base to trimming and J lost 15 bases; unmatched junction nucleotides: 5. In DNA form, the CDR3 reads TGTGCTAGTGGTTTGGATAGCGGGAGTATTTATTTT. This codes for CASGLDSGSIYF. Complete variable domain (other parts from reference TRBV12-5 and TRBJ2-3): DARVTQTPRHKVTEMGQEVTMRCQPILGHNTVFWYRQTMMQGLELLAYFRNRAPLDDSGMPKDRFSAEMPDATLATLKIQPSEPRDSAVYFCASGLDSGSIYFGPGTRLTVL.

In regard to this clone: The junction departs from germline at one end; a sequencing error may be responsible. The CDR3 region is CASSLGAGPASTDTQYF. The CDR3 bases are TGTGCTAGCAGCTTAGGTGCAGGCCCAGCCTCCACAGATACGCAGTATTTT. The J gene is TRBJ2-3, the V gene TRBV7-7; D gene unclear. The CDR3 is 17 amino acids. CDR1 is SSHAT and CDR2 is FNYEAQ in the germline V gene (reference sequence).

The chain employs TRBV5-1 and TRBJ1-6; 9 bases line up with TRBD1. V lost 4 bases to trimming and J lost 6 bases; unmatched junction nucleotides: 5. This CDR3 comprises 15 residues. Germline CDR1 and CDR2: SGHRS and YFSETQ. Here the CDR3 DNA reads TGCGCCAGCAGCCCCGGGACAGGGTTTAATTCACCCCTCCACTTT. Protein sequence: CASSPGTGFNSPLHF.

The genes are TRBV7-3 and TRBJ2-7, with D possibly TRBD2 on 7 matching bases. From germline, CDR1 is SGHTA and CDR2 FQGTGA. V lost 1 base to trimming and J lost 5 bases, with 15 bases between them. The CDR3 loop spans 15 amino acids. As DNA, the CDR3 is TGTGCCAGCAGCTTAATGGCGGGGGCCCCACACGAGCAGTACTTC. Protein sequence: CASSLMAGAPHEQYF.

This clone has just one count. CDR3 nucleotide sequence: TGTGCCAGCTCACTACTCACAGGGGGCGAGGAGACCCAGTACTTC. This translates into CASSLLTGGEETQYF. The chain joins TRBV18 to TRBJ2-5; 9 nucleotides match TRBD1. Germline CDR1 KGHSH, CDR2 LQKENI. The CDR3 extends over 15 amino acids. With V trimmed by 4 bases and J by 5 bases, 8 bases remained unmatched.

J is TRBJ2-2 and V is TRBV7-2, with a possible D match to TRBD2 (6 bases). Germline V gene data show CDR1 as SGHTA and CDR2 as FQGNSA. V was clipped by 5 bases and J by 0 bases, with 13 bases between them. This CDR3 has 16 amino acids. CDR3 in amino acids: CASSRRGFANTGELFF. In DNA, the CDR3 is TGTGCCAGCAGCCGCCGGGGGTTCGCGAACACCGGGGAGCTGTTTTTT.

The V gene is TRBV4-2, the J gene TRBJ2-3; TRBD2 agrees at 8 bases. CDR1 LGHNA and CDR2 YNFKEQ come from the germline V gene. The CDR3 has 15 residues. Trimming removed 0 bases from V and 5 bases from J; junction bases left unmatched: 4. CDR3 DNA: TGTGCCAGCAGCCAAGAAACGGGAGGGGTAGATACGCAGTATTTT. It codes for CASSQETGGVDTQYF.

The chain links TRBV7-6 to TRBJ2-7; D gene unclear. The germline V and J ends were trimmed by 6 bases and 5 bases, with 14 bases remaining between them. The CDR3 loop spans 13 amino acids. CDR1 SGHVS and CDR2 FNYEAQ come from the germline V gene. CDR3 sequence: CASSPVRINEQYF. The CDR3 DNA sequence: TGTGCCAGCAGTCCCGTCAGGATCAACGAGCAGTACTTC.